One sample yielded the 28 T cell receptor beta chains listed below, sequenced in a study of T cell responses to AZD1222 COVID-19 vaccine. Measured with immunoSEQ multiplex PCR; TCRdb has only the in-frame clones, and not every one. This table has around 150,000 clones, roughly 85% appearing once. The specimen comprised peripheral blood, sampled 28 days after the second dose of the MenACWY control vaccine. The receptors originated from an adult who received the MenACWY meningococcal vaccine as a control.

The V call is TRBV5-8, the J call TRBJ1-3; 7 nucleotides align to TRBD1. Trimming took 4 bases from V and 4 from J; bases not matched to a gene: 5. This CDR3 is built from 14 residues. The germline V gene encodes CDR1 SGHTS and CDR2 YDEGEE. The CDR3 DNA follows: TGTGCCAGCAGCCCACGGGACAGCGGAAACACCATATATTTT. This translates into CASSPRDSGNTIYF. Full variable domain (outside the CDR3, taken from reference TRBV5-8 and TRBJ1-3): EAGVTQSPTHLIKTRGQQATLRCSPISGHTSVYWYQQALGLGLQFLLWYDEGEERNRGNFPPRFSGRQFPNYSSELNVNALELEDSALYLCASSPRDSGNTIYFGEGSWLTVV.

Written as DNA, the CDR3 is TGCGCCAGCAGATTCGGGTCCCCCGGAAACTATGGCTACACCTTC. This gives the protein CASRFGSPGNYGYTF. This chain links TRBV5-1 with TRBJ1-2; D is uncertain. The CDR3 covers 15 residues. Trimming took 5 bases from V and 2 from J, leaving 16 bases between them. The germline gives CDR1 SGHRS, CDR2 YFSETQ.

This clone is a singleton in its sample. This chain uses TRBV7-2 with TRBJ2-1; 11 bases are shared with TRBD2. The V gene end was trimmed by 4 bases and the J gene end by 7 bases; junction bases not matched to a gene: 9. The germline CDR1 and CDR2 sequences are SGHTA and FQGNSA. The CDR3 sequence is 16 residues long. CDR3 sequence: CASSSTGTSGRNEQFF. CDR3 sequence (DNA): TGTGCCAGCAGCTCCACCGGGACTAGCGGTAGGAATGAGCAGTTCTTC.

V gene TRBV5-1 combines with J gene TRBJ1-1; the match to TRBD1 covers 8 bases. Per germline, CDR1 SGHRS and CDR2 YFSETQ. This CDR3 region has 17 residues. The V gene end was trimmed by 4 bases and the J gene end by 4 bases; junction bases not matched to a gene: 15. CDR3 nucleotides: TGCGCCAGCAGCGCAAGGACAGGGCCTAGGGAAGGCACTGAAGCTTTCTTT. Encoded protein: CASSARTGPREGTEAFF.

J is TRBJ1-1 and V is TRBV19; D is uncertain. CDR3 length equals 15 residues. Germline CDR1 is LNHDA and CDR2 is SQIVND (reference sequence). The V end lost 7 bases, the J end lost 6 bases, and 21 bases lay between the germline ends. The CDR3 DNA sequence: TGTGCCAGTACCTTCATCGGGCGGTCCGGCGCTGAAGCTTTCTTT. Protein: CASTFIGRSGAEAFF. Together with reference TRBV19 and TRBJ1-1, the CDR3 gives the full variable domain: DGGITQSPKYLFRKEGQNVTLSCEQNLNHDAMYWYRQDPGQGLRLIYYSQIVNDFQKGDIAEGYSVSREKKESFPLTVTSAQKNPTAFYLCASTFIGRSGAEAFFGQGTRLTVV.

This clone was seen only once. As DNA, the CDR3 is TGTGCCAGCAGGATTACAGATACGCAGTATTTT. Its protein is CASRITDTQYF. The chain links TRBV12-3 or TRBV12-4 to TRBJ2-3; no firm D call. This CDR3 contains 11 residues. Trimming stripped 6 bases from V and 3 bases from J, with 4 bases between.

As DNA, the CDR3 is TGTGCCAGCTCACCACTTGACAGGGTGTCCACTGAAGCTTTCTTT. Translating it yields CASSPLDRVSTEAFF. This rearrangement joins TRBV18 to TRBJ1-1, with 7 positions matching TRBD1. The V gene end was trimmed by 1 base and the J gene end by 4 bases; junction bases not matched to a gene: 6. Looked up from germline, CDR1 is KGHSH and CDR2 is LQKENI. This CDR3 has 15 amino acids. Full variable domain (remainder filled in from reference TRBV18 and TRBJ1-1): NAGVMQNPRHLVRRRGQEARLRCSPMKGHSHVYWYRQLPEEGLKFMVYLQKENIIDESGMPKERFSAEFPKEGPSILRIQQVVRGDSAAYFCASSPLDRVSTEAFFGQGTRLTVV.

The chain links TRBV7-9 to TRBJ2-1; D not resolved. V was clipped by 7 bases and J by 4 bases, with 17 bases between them. The CDR3 length is 15 residues. The V gene's germline CDR1 is SEHNR and CDR2 FQNEAQ (reference sequence). DNA of the CDR3: TGTGCCAGCACCCCGATTGGGGTAGAGTACAATGAGCAGTTCTTC. Amino acid sequence: CASTPIGVEYNEQFF.

The chain couples TRBV2 to TRBJ2-7; D is uncertain. The V end was cut by 4 bases, the J end by 6 bases, with 10 bases between. The CDR3 covers 12 residues. Germline V gives CDR1 SNHLY, CDR2 FYNNEI. For the CDR3, the DNA is TGTGCCAGCAGTGTTAGGCGCCTCGAGCAGTACTTC. Its protein is CASSVRRLEQYF.

The V call is TRBV28, the J call TRBJ1-5, with 7 nucleotides matching TRBD1. The germline V gene encodes CDR1 MDHEN and CDR2 SYDVKM. With V trimmed by 5 bases and J by 4 bases, 11 bases remained unmatched. The CDR3 is 16 amino acids. CDR3 sequence: CASSQQTGMGNQPQHF. CDR3 DNA sequence: TGTGCCAGCAGTCAGCAGACAGGGATGGGGAATCAGCCCCAGCATTTT.

The genes are TRBV28 and TRBJ1-2; D gene unclear. The CDR3 sequence is 15 residues long. The V end was cut by 2 bases, the J end by 6 bases, with 16 bases between. Per germline, CDR1 MDHEN and CDR2 SYDVKM. DNA for the CDR3: TGTGCCAGCAGTTTAGTGTTGTTAGTCGGCGATGGCTACACCTTC. Translating it yields CASSLVLLVGDGYTF.

V usage is TRBV6-2 or TRBV6-3 and J usage is TRBJ1-3, with 8 bases that match TRBD1. CDR3 length: 15 residues. From germline, CDR1 is MNHEY and CDR2 SVGEGT. The J segment lost 0 bases and the V segment lost 5 bases, leaving 3 bases of the junction unmatched. The chain's CDR3 is CASSPGGSSGNTIYF. The CDR3, as DNA: TGTGCCAGCAGTCCAGGGGGCAGCTCTGGAAACACCATATATTTT.

This chain links TRBV29-1 with TRBJ2-1, with 9 positions matching TRBD1. This CDR3 has 11 residues. Germline CDR1 reads SQVTM; CDR2 reads ANQGSEA. Trimming removed 7 bases from V and 9 bases from J; junction bases left unmatched: 4. The CDR3, as DNA: TGCAGCGCCGTACAGGGGGCTGAGCAGTTCTTC. Its translation: CSAVQGAEQFF.

V gene TRBV5-1 combines with J gene TRBJ2-3; TRBD1 or TRBD2 may be the D gene (6 bases each). V was shortened by 4 bases and J by 5 bases, with 23 bases between the two germline ends. Germline CDR1 SGHRS, CDR2 YFSETQ. The CDR3 spans 17 residues. The CDR3 spells CASSPGAGPLRGDTQYF. The CDR3 DNA follows: TGCGCCAGCAGCCCGGGGGCGGGACCGCTAAGGGGAGATACGCAGTATTTT.

This chain connects TRBV19 to TRBJ1-1, with a possible D match to TRBD1 (5 bases). Per the germline V gene, CDR1 is LNHDA and CDR2 is SQIVND (reference sequence). The CDR3 contains 17 residues. Trimming pared 2 bases from V and 3 bases from J, leaving 19 bases between. The DNA for the CDR3 is TGTGCCAGTAGTATAATCCCCAGGTATCGGGGGGACACTGAAGCTTTCTTT. As protein: CASSIIPRYRGDTEAFF.

The gene calls are TRBV30 and TRBJ2-1, with no clear D. The CDR3 is 11 amino acids. Trimming removed 0 bases at V and 8 bases at J, with 5 bases between. Germline-derived CDR1 and CDR2 are GTSNPN and SVGIG (reference sequence). The CDR3 sequence is CAWSVQYEQFF. Written as DNA, the CDR3 is TGTGCCTGGAGTGTACAGTATGAGCAGTTCTTC.

The genes are TRBV5-1 and TRBJ2-1; D is unclear. The germline V gene encodes CDR1 SGHRS and CDR2 YFSETQ. Trimming left V 0 bases short and J 1 base short, with 5 bases between. This CDR3 is built from 14 residues. CDR3 sequence (DNA): TGCGCCAGCAGCTTGGCACAGTCCTACAATGAGCAGTTCTTC. This gives the protein CASSLAQSYNEQFF.

The V call is TRBV18, the J call TRBJ2-7, with D perhaps matching TRBD2 (5 bases). There are 16 residues in the CDR3. Between the trimmed V and J ends, which lost 0 bases and 1 base, there was a span of 13 bases. CDR1 is KGHSH and CDR2 is LQKENI in the germline V gene. CDR3 sequence (DNA): TGTGCCAGCTCACCACCTATAGCGAGTACATCCTACGAGCAGTACTTC. It encodes CASSPPIASTSYEQYF.

The rearrangement links TRBV27 to TRBJ1-2, with TRBD1 as a possible D gene (6 bases). Germline assignment: CDR1 MNHEY and CDR2 SMNVEV (reference sequence). V dropped 4 bases and J dropped 5 bases, with 35 bases sitting between them. The CDR3 runs 21 residues. CDR3 in amino acids: CASSSKLSVWLRTETFYGYTF. CDR3 coding DNA: TGTGCCAGCAGTTCCAAGCTCTCAGTTTGGCTCCGGACAGAGACCTTTTATGGCTACACCTTC.

The V call is TRBV7-9, the J call TRBJ2-3; D may correspond to TRBD1 or TRBD2 (5 bases each). V gave up 1 base and J gave up 9 bases, with 8 bases separating them. The CDR3 loop spans 12 amino acids. Looked up from germline, CDR1 is SEHNR and CDR2 is FQNEAQ (reference sequence). The CDR3, as DNA: TGTGCCAGCAGCTTAGATGGGGGAACGCAGTATTTT. Translating it yields CASSLDGGTQYF.

The V gene is TRBV5-1, the J gene TRBJ2-3; 9 positions agree with TRBD2. The CDR3 consists of 18 residues. Per germline, CDR1 SGHRS and CDR2 YFSETQ. The V segment lost 0 bases and the J segment 2 bases; nucleotides outside the gene matches: 10. The chain's CDR3 is CASSLGRGGLKLTDTQYF. DNA of the CDR3: TGCGCCAGCAGCTTGGGGCGGGGGGGCCTAAAACTCACAGATACGCAGTATTTT.

V usage is TRBV19 and J usage is TRBJ2-1; 12 bases fit TRBD2. Germline V gene data show CDR1 as LNHDA and CDR2 as SQIVND (reference sequence). The CDR3 has 17 residues. Losses at the gene ends were 5 bases for V and 10 bases for J; bases not matched to a gene: 15. CDR3 sequence reads: CASSPRLAGDPTREQFF. In DNA, the CDR3 is TGTGCCAGTAGTCCAAGACTAGCGGGAGACCCAACACGGGAGCAGTTCTTC.

V is TRBV24-1 and J is TRBJ2-5; D unresolved. With 4 bases removed from V and 5 bases from J, the gap between germline ends came to 13 bases. Germline V gene lookup returns CDR1 KGHDR and CDR2 SFDVKD. The CDR3 consists of 14 residues. The CDR3 is CATSEPDGLETQYF. The CDR3 DNA reads as TGTGCCACCAGTGAACCGGACGGATTGGAGACCCAGTACTTC.

V usage is TRBV5-1 and J usage is TRBJ1-1, with TRBD1 matching over 8 bases. The J segment lost 2 bases and the V segment lost 5 bases, leaving 2 bases of the junction unmatched. The CDR3 runs 13 residues. Germline V CDR1 and CDR2: SGHRS, YFSETQ. CDR3 in DNA: TGCGCCAGCAGACAGGGGGAAAACACTGAAGCTTTCTTT. Translation gives CASRQGENTEAFF.

The genes are TRBV19 and TRBJ1-5; D gene unclear. Germline assignment: CDR1 LNHDA and CDR2 SQIVND (reference sequence). Trimming cost V 3 bases and J 2 bases, with 5 bases left between them. The CDR3 covers 13 residues. CDR3 amino acids: CASSILGNQPQHF. CDR3 nucleotide sequence: TGTGCCAGTAGTATTTTAGGCAATCAGCCCCAGCATTTT.

The chain combines TRBV5-6 with TRBJ1-1; TRBD1 matches at 7 bases. The CDR3 has 16 amino acids. V was pared by 0 bases and J by 0 bases, with 5 bases of the junction left unmatched. Germline V gene sequence: CDR1 SGHDT, CDR2 YYEEEE. This CDR3 is CASSLVTGNMNTEAFF. The CDR3 DNA is TGTGCCAGCAGCTTGGTGACAGGGAATATGAACACTGAAGCTTTCTTT.

J is TRBJ2-2 and V is TRBV5-1, with D uncertain. The V gene's germline CDR1 is SGHRS and CDR2 YFSETQ. The CDR3 length is 14 residues. Trimming removed 1 base from V and 6 bases from J, with 10 bases in between. Here the CDR3 DNA reads TGCGCCAGCAGCTTGTGGCTTCGTCCCGGGGAGCTGTTTTTT. Amino acid sequence: CASSLWLRPGELFF.

The J gene is TRBJ2-2, the V gene TRBV29-1, with D tentatively TRBD1 (5 bases). Deletions cut 3 bases from V and 4 bases from J, with 18 bases between. The length of the CDR3 is 16 residues. From germline, CDR1 is SQVTM and CDR2 ANQGSEA. The CDR3: CSVEAPDSPGTGELFF. The CDR3 nucleotides are TGCAGCGTTGAGGCCCCCGACAGCCCGGGCACCGGGGAGCTGTTTTTT.